The entry below gives a single T cell receptor beta chain sequence along with its context. The sample is drawn from a study of blood T cell repertoires in COVID-19. Whole-study context: Material from acute and convalescent COVID-19 was sourced from the United States, Italy and Spain.

Sequencing used immunoSEQ multiplex PCR; TCRdb keeps in-frame clones, though not all of them. The table lists some 320,000 clones, 90% of them singletons. Germline V gives CDR1 ENHRY, CDR2 SYGVKD. Trimming shortened V by 10 bases and J by 4 bases, and 15 bases separated the two germline ends. The CDR3 totals 13 residues. The study recruited people aged about 18 to 89 years across approximately 23 US areas. Participants were placed into cohorts based on the clinical history they reported. Those designated as exposed participants met a COVID-19 case within 2 weeks before study entry. The clonotype was recovered from a woman between 25 and 40 years old who had been exposed to COVID-19. J is TRBJ2-3 and V is TRBV10-3, with a weak D call TRBD2 (6 bases). Sequenced material: PBMCs or T cells enriched from blood (not recorded which). The CDR3, as DNA: TGTGCCACTCTCGCCGGGACTCCAGATACGCAGTATTTT. It specifies CATLAGTPDTQYF.